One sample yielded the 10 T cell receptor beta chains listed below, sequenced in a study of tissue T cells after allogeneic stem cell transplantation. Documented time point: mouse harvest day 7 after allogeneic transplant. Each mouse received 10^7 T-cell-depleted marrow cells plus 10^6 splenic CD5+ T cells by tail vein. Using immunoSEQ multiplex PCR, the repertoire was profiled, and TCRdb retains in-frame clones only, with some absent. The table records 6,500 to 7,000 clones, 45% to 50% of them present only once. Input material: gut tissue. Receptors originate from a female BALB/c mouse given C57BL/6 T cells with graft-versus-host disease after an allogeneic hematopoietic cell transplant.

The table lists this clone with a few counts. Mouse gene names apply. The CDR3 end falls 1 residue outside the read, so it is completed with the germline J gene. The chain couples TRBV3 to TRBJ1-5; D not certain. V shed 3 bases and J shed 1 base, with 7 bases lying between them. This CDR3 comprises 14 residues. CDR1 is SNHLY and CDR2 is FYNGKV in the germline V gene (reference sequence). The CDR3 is CASSFAQNNQAPLF. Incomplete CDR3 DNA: TGTGCCAGCAGCTTTGCACAAAACAACCAGGCTCCGCTT.

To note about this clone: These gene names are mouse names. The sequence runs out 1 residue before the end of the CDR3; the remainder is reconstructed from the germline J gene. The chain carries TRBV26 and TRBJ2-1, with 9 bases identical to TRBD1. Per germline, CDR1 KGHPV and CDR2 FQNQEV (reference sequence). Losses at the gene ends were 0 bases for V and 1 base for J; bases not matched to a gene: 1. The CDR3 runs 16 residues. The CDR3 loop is CASSLSGTGNYAEQFF. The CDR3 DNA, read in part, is TGTGCCAGCAGTCTGTCCGGGACAGGGAACTATGCTGAGCAGTTC.

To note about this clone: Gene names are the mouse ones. The part of the CDR3 DNA that was read is TGTGGTGCTAGGGCGACAACTAGTGCAGAAACGCTGTAT. Its protein product is CGARATTSAETLY. The whole CDR3 region reads CGARATTSAETLYF. The J gene is TRBJ2-3, the V gene TRBV20; unclear D gene. The read terminates 1 residue before the CDR3 end, so the remaining end is supplied by the germline J gene. The CDR3 runs 14 residues. V was cut by 1 base and J by 0 bases, with 8 bases left in between. Germline values: CDR1 GFQATS, CDR2 STVNSAI. The full variable domain, its missing parts supplied by reference TRBV20 and TRBJ2-3, is GALVYQYPRRTICKSGTSMRMECQAVGFQATSVAWYRQSPQKTFELIALSTVNSAIKYEQNFTQEKFPISHPNLSFSSMTVLNAYLEDRGLYLCGARATTSAETLYFGSGTRLTVL.

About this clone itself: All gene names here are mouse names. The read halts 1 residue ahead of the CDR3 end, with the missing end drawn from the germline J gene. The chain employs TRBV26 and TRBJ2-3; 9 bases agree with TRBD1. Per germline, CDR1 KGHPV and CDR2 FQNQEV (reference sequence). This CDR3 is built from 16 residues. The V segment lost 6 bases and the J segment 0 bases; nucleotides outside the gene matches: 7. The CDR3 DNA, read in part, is TGTGCCAGCAGACCCGGGACAGGGAAAAGTGCAGAAACGCTGTAT. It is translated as CASRPGTGKSAETLY. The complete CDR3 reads CASRPGTGKSAETLYF.

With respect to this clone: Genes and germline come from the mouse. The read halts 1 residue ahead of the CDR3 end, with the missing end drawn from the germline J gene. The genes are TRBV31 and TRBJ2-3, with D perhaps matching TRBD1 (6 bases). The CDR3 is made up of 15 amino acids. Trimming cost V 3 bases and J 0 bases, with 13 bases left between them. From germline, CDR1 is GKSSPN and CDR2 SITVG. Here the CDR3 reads CAWSLRDISAETLYF. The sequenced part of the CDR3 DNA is TGTGCCTGGAGCCTCCGGGACATTAGTGCAGAAACGCTGTAT.

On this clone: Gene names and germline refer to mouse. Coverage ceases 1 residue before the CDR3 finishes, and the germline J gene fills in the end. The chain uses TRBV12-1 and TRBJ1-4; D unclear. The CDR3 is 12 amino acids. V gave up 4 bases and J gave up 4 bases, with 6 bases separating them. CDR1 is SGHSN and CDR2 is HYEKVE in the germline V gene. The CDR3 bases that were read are TGTGCCAGCTCGCAAAACAACGAAAGATTATTT. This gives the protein CASSQNNERLF. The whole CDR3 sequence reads CASSQNNERLFF. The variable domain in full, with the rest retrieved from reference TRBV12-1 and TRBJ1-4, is DSGVVQSPRHIIKEKGGRSVLTCIPISGHSNVVWYQQTLGKELKFLIQHYEKVERDKGFLPSRFSVQQFDDYHSEMNMSALELEDSAMYFCASSQNNERLFFGHGTKLSVL.

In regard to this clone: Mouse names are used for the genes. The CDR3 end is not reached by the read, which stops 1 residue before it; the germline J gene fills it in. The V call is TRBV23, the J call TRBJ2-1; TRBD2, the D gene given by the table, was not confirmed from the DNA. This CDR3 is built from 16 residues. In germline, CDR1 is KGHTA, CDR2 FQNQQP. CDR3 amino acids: CSSSPGLGGRYAEQFF. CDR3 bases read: TGCTCCAGCAGTCCGGGACTGGGGGGGCGCTATGCTGAGCAGTTC.

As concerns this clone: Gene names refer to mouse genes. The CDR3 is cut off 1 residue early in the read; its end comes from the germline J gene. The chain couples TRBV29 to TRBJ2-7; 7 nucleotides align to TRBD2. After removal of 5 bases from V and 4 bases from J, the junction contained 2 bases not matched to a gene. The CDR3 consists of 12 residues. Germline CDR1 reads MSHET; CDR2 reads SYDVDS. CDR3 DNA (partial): TGTGCTAGCAGTCTACTGGGGTATGAACAGTAC. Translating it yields CASSLLGYEQY. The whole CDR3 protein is CASSLLGYEQYF.

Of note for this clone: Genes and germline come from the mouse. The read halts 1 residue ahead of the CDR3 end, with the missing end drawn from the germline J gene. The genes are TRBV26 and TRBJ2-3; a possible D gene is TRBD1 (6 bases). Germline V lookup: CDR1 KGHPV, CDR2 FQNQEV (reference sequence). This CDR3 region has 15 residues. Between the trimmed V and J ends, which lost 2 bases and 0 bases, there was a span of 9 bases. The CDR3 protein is CASSLRTASAETLYF. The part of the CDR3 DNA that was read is TGTGCCAGCAGTCTGAGGACAGCTAGTGCAGAAACGCTGTAT.

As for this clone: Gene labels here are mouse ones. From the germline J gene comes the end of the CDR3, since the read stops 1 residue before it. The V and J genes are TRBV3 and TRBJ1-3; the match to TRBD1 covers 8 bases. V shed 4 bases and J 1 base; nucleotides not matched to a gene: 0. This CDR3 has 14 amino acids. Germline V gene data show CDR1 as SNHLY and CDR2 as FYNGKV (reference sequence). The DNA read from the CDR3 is TGTGCCAGCAGCTGGACAGGGTCTGGAAATACGCTCTAT. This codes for CASSWTGSGNTLY. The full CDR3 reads CASSWTGSGNTLYF.